The sample holds a few counts of the clone carrying this T cell receptor beta chain. CDR1 and CDR2 from the germline V gene are SGHTA and FQGNSA. The V gene lost 7 bases and the J gene lost 7 bases, with 16 bases spanning the gap. The CDR3 consists of 13 residues. The entry originates in a study of shared clonotypes between healthy human individuals. Deep-level assay runs were performed. Authors' analysis steps: ImmunoSEQ junction-only sequences lacked quality scores, so their filtering differed. Data came from immunoSEQ multiplex PCR; TCRdb stores just in-frame clones and leaves some out. The V and J calls and clone size come from that table; D and trimming were worked out from the DNA. The sample has over a million clones; approximately 80% are singletons.

The rearrangement links TRBV7-2 to TRBJ1-1; D might be TRBD1 (5 bases). This clonotype originated in a man aged 18 to 29 in good health. Some clones in this sample may be carry-over from other donors' samples. The sequenced sample was memory CD4+ T cells from PBMCs. Documented subset: CD45RA-negative fraction. The CDR3 loop is CASNRDQRGEAFF. Here the CDR3 DNA reads TGTGCCAGCAACCGGGACCAGAGGGGTGAAGCTTTCTTT.